Below, 27 T cell receptor beta chains from the same sample are listed, as sequenced in a study of radiation and T cells in renal cell carcinoma. The data were produced by immunoSEQ multiplex PCR, yet TCRdb's version contains in-frame clones alone and is incomplete. The data hold 100,000 or so clones, with 65% to 90% observed a single time. As to time point: baseline pretreatment blood. Specified treatment: 15 Gy SBRT to primary tumor, nephrectomy 4 weeks later. Material: blood, obtained from a patient whose treatment included radiotherapy and nephrectomy. The receptors were sampled from a middle-aged man with renal cell carcinoma.

The chain links TRBV29-1 to TRBJ1-1, with 7 bases that match TRBD1. The J segment lost 10 bases and the V segment lost 7 bases, leaving 12 bases of the junction unmatched. Germline CDR1 SQVTM, CDR2 ANQGSEA. This CDR3 has 12 residues. CDR3 coding DNA: TGCAGCGCCGTAGACAGGGTAGCGGTAGCTTTCTTT. Translated: CSAVDRVAVAFF.

This clone has a handful of counts. The CDR3 region has the DNA TGTGCCACCAAAAAAGAAAGTCAGGGTGATTATGGCTACACCTTC. Its protein is CATKKESQGDYGYTF. This rearrangement joins TRBV18 to TRBJ1-2, with D perhaps TRBD1 (5 bases). There are 15 residues in the CDR3. Trimming stripped 10 bases from V and 5 bases from J, with 23 bases between. Germline CDR1 reads KGHSH; CDR2 reads LQKENI.

V usage is TRBV5-1 and J usage is TRBJ1-1; tentative D call: TRBD1 (6 bases). CDR1 is SGHRS and CDR2 is YFSETQ in the germline V gene. V lost 3 bases and J 3 bases, leaving 9 bases between the germline ends. This CDR3 contains 13 residues. This CDR3 reads CASSWTEDTEAFF. CDR3 DNA sequence: TGCGCCAGCAGCTGGACAGAGGACACTGAAGCTTTCTTT.

This clone is a singleton in its sample. V and J are TRBV27 and TRBJ1-5; D ambiguous. CDR1 and CDR2 (germline): MNHEY, SMNVEV (reference sequence). The CDR3 is 14 amino acids. V lost 5 bases to trimming and J lost 2 bases, with 10 bases between them. This CDR3 is CASSPTVGNQPQHF. CDR3 sequence (DNA): TGTGCCAGCAGTCCTACGGTTGGCAATCAGCCCCAGCATTTT.

The chain has TRBV4-2 and TRBJ2-5; 9 bases are a match to TRBD2. The germline V gene encodes CDR1 LGHNA and CDR2 YNFKEQ. This CDR3 spans 14 amino acids. Trimming at V came to 5 bases and at J to 4 bases, leaving 5 bases not matched to a gene. CDR3 DNA: TGTGCCAGCAGCATGCGGGAGGGCCGAGAGACCCAGTACTTC. Translation gives CASSMREGRETQYF.

The chain combines TRBV7-6 with TRBJ1-5; a weak D match, TRBD1 (6 bases). The CDR3 runs to 17 residues. Trimming removed 0 bases at V and 7 bases at J, with 19 bases between. Germline V gives CDR1 SGHVS, CDR2 FNYEAQ. The CDR3 loop reads CASSLAATSRGGQPQHF. The CDR3 region has the DNA TGTGCCAGCAGCTTAGCCGCGACGTCCAGGGGTGGACAGCCCCAGCATTTT.

Comments on this clone: Compared with germline, one end of the junction differs, possibly owing to a read error. The chain uses TRBV18 and TRBJ2-7; 7 nucleotides align to TRBD2. This CDR3 contains 14 residues. CDR1 and CDR2 from the germline V gene are KGHSH and LQKENI. CDR3 DNA: TGTGCCAGTTCACCATGGGGGGGGACCTACGAGCAGTACTTC. Translated, it gives CASSPWGGTYEQYF.

This clone was seen once. This rearrangement joins TRBV7-9 to TRBJ1-5, with D possibly being TRBD1 (5 bases). This CDR3 region has 14 residues. Trimming stripped 5 bases from V and 4 bases from J, with 12 bases between. The germline V gene encodes CDR1 SEHNR and CDR2 FQNEAQ (reference sequence). The DNA for the CDR3 is TGTGCCAGCAGCAAATCAGGGTTAAATCAGCCCCAGCATTTT. It specifies CASSKSGLNQPQHF.

The V and J genes are TRBV9 and TRBJ1-2; no firm D call. V was clipped by 4 bases and J by 8 bases, with 15 bases between them. The CDR3 has 13 residues. CDR1 is SGDLS, CDR2 YYNGEE, per germline. CDR3 protein: CASSPGFSIGYTF. The DNA for the CDR3 is TGTGCCAGCAGCCCCGGATTTTCGATCGGCTACACCTTC. The full variable domain, rest sourced from reference TRBV9 and TRBJ1-2, is DSGVTQTPKHLITATGQRVTLRCSPRSGDLSVYWYQQSLDQGLQFLIQYYNGEERAKGNILERFSAQQFPDLHSELNLSSLELGDSALYFCASSPGFSIGYTFGSGTRLTVV.

This rearrangement joins TRBV12-2 to TRBJ2-3. TRBV12-2 is termed a pseudogene. The CDR3 is 15 amino acids. The CDR3 sequence is CASRLAGPNTDTQYF. The CDR3 nucleotides read TGTGCAAGTCGCTTAGCGGGACCCAACACAGATACGCAGTATTTT.

V gene TRBV6-5 combines with J gene TRBJ2-2, with D perhaps matching TRBD2 (6 bases). Germline lookup yields CDR1 MNHEY and CDR2 SVGAGI. This CDR3 is 14 amino acids long. V lost 8 bases and J lost 7, with 17 bases in between. The CDR3: CASALWRDHGELFF. CDR3 coding DNA: TGTGCCAGCGCCCTCTGGCGGGACCACGGGGAGCTGTTTTTT.

J is TRBJ1-1 and V is TRBV19; TRBD1 agrees at 7 bases. Trimming removed 3 bases from V and 2 bases from J; junction bases left unmatched: 6. Germline V gene data show CDR1 as LNHDA and CDR2 as SQIVND (reference sequence). This CDR3 is 15 amino acids long. The DNA of the CDR3 is TGTGCCAGTAGTATTACCGGGACAGTAAACACTGAAGCTTTCTTT. This gives the protein CASSITGTVNTEAFF.

This clone appeared once. V gene TRBV4-1 combines with J gene TRBJ1-5; D is perhaps TRBD1 (6 bases). Trimming removed 3 bases at V and 4 bases at J, with 13 bases between. The CDR3 is made up of 15 amino acids. From germline, CDR1 is MGHRA and CDR2 YSYEKL. Here the CDR3 DNA reads TGCGCCAGCAGCCAGGCGACAGGATATAATCAGCCCCAGCATTTT. Translation: CASSQATGYNQPQHF.

In regard to this clone: The same CDR3 is also encoded by other DNA sequences in this sample. The chain joins TRBV27 to TRBJ2-7, with 9 positions matching TRBD1. J lost 1 base, V lost 2 bases, and 0 bases had no gene match. CDR1 and CDR2 from the germline V gene are MNHEY and SMNVEV (reference sequence). CDR3 length: 14 residues. The CDR3, as DNA: TGTGCCAGCAGTTTAGGGACAGGGTCCTACGAGCAGTACTTC. It specifies CASSLGTGSYEQYF.

The V gene is TRBV6-5, the J gene TRBJ1-2; D not certain. The V end was cut by 6 bases, the J end by 6 bases, with 17 bases between. Germline values: CDR1 MNHEY, CDR2 SVGAGI. The CDR3 sequence is 14 residues long. CDR3 sequence (DNA): TGTGCCAGCAGCCAACCGACCCGAAGGGATGGCTACACCTTC. This gives the protein CASSQPTRRDGYTF.

This rearrangement joins TRBV5-1 to TRBJ2-7; no firm D call. Looked up from germline, CDR1 is SGHRS and CDR2 is YFSETQ. The CDR3 spans 14 residues. Trimming removed 0 bases at V and 0 bases at J, with 7 bases between. The CDR3 DNA reads TGCGCCAGCAGCTTGGGAACAATCTCCTACGAGCAGTACTTC. This encodes CASSLGTISYEQYF.

The rearrangement joins TRBV2 to TRBJ1-2, with D perhaps TRBD1 (5 bases). The CDR3 contains 14 residues. In germline, CDR1 is SNHLY, CDR2 FYNNEI. V was trimmed by 4 bases and J by 6 bases, leaving 15 bases between them. The CDR3 DNA is TGTGCCAGCAGTGGGGGGTTGGGATACGATGGCTACACCTTC. It yields the protein CASSGGLGYDGYTF.

For this clone: The junction and the germline gene differ at one end; a read error may be behind it. The chain joins TRBV18 to TRBJ2-7; 8 nucleotides align to TRBD1. The CDR3 sequence is 15 residues long. From germline, CDR1 is KGHSH and CDR2 LQKENI. In DNA form, the CDR3 reads TGTGCCAGCGCACCACGCGGGACAGGTCTCTACGAGCAGTACTTC. It specifies CASAPRGTGLYEQYF.

The J gene is TRBJ1-4, the V gene TRBV28; weak D call: TRBD1 (5 bases). V lost 4 bases and J lost 3, with 15 bases in between. The germline V gene has CDR1 MDHEN and CDR2 SYDVKM. The CDR3 extends over 16 amino acids. The CDR3, as DNA: TGTGCCAGCAGTTCCCCTCAGGGTTCGGCTAATGAAAAACTGTTTTTT. It specifies CASSSPQGSANEKLFF.

CDR3 in amino acids: CASRGWSNQPQHF. The CDR3 DNA reads as TGTGCCAGCAGGGGATGGAGCAATCAGCCCCAGCATTTT. The genes are TRBV5-8 and TRBJ1-5; no definite D call. The germline V gene has CDR1 SGHTS and CDR2 YDEGEE. The CDR3 is 13 amino acids. The ends were cut back, 5 bases at V and 1 base at J, with 7 bases in the middle.

This chain uses TRBV6-4 with TRBJ2-7, with D perhaps matching TRBD1 (5 bases). CDR1 and CDR2 from the germline V gene are MRHNA and SNTAGT. Trimming took 11 bases from V and 7 from J, leaving 21 bases between them. This CDR3 spans 13 amino acids. CDR3 in amino acids: CAEVGLRGREQYF. CDR3 bases: TGTGCCGAGGTGGGGCTACGTGGGCGTGAGCAGTACTTC.

This clone was recorded only once. This chain links TRBV5-1 with TRBJ2-5, with D perhaps matching TRBD1 or TRBD2 (5 bases each). Per the germline V gene, CDR1 is SGHRS and CDR2 is YFSETQ. Between the trimmed V and J ends, which lost 3 bases and 11 bases, there was a span of 11 bases. The CDR3 is made up of 11 amino acids. CDR3 sequence reads: CASSWGYEQYF. The CDR3 bases are TGCGCCAGCAGCTGGGGGTATGAGCAGTACTTC.

The rearrangement uses TRBV5-4 and TRBJ2-4, with D possibly matching TRBD1 (5 bases). CDR1 and CDR2 (germline): SGHNT, YYREEE (reference sequence). The CDR3 contains 14 residues. Trimming cost V 3 bases and J 5 bases, with 12 bases left between them. The CDR3 spells CASSSPRAENIQYF. The CDR3 nucleotides read TGTGCCAGCAGCTCCCCCAGGGCCGAAAACATTCAGTACTTC.

The V and J genes are TRBV29-1 and TRBJ1-2, with a tentative D call TRBD1 (6 bases). Germline CDR1 reads SQVTM; CDR2 reads ANQGSEA. CDR3 size: 12 residues. The V and J ends lost 4 bases and 6 bases respectively, with 12 bases between them. In DNA form, the CDR3 reads TGCAGCGTTGTACAGGGCGGAGATGGCTACACCTTC. Protein: CSVVQGGDGYTF.

This sequence joins TRBV27 and TRBJ1-5; no clear D gene. The length of the CDR3 is 14 residues. Germline V gene lookup returns CDR1 MNHEY and CDR2 SMNVEV (reference sequence). V gave up 2 bases and J gave up 3 bases, with 8 bases separating them. The CDR3 DNA reads TGTGCCAGCAGTTTAAACGGATACAATCAGCCCCAGCATTTT. It codes for CASSLNGYNQPQHF.

For the CDR3, the DNA is TGTGCCAGTAGTCGGACTAGCGGGGCCTACGAGCAGTACTTC. Translation: CASSRTSGAYEQYF. The chain joins TRBV19 to TRBJ2-7, with TRBD2 matching 12 bases. Germline V gene sequence: CDR1 LNHDA, CDR2 SQIVND (reference sequence). Trimming cost V 5 bases and J 2 bases; bases outside gene matches: 1. CDR3 length: 14 residues.

The chain couples TRBV19 to TRBJ1-4; D is unclear. The CDR3 length is 15 residues. Trimming cost V 3 bases and J 4 bases, with 12 bases left between them. Germline V CDR1 and CDR2: LNHDA, SQIVND (reference sequence). The CDR3 DNA sequence: TGTGCCAGTAGTATTGTCTCTGACGGTAATGAAAAACTGTTTTTT. Translated, it gives CASSIVSDGNEKLFF.